This T cell receptor beta chain is drawn from a study of cytomegalovirus exposure and HLA in healthy donors. Whole-study results and caveats: The presence/absence work took it that sequencing depth was about the same across donors.

The study ran its PCR with 60 Vbeta and 13 Jbeta primers. TCRdb's copy holds only in-frame clones and misses some; the assay was immunoSEQ multiplex PCR. This table has about 140,000 clones, 77% appearing once. This clone is a singleton in its sample. Antigen specificity is unknown. At one of its ends the junction is not consistent with the germline gene, which may arise from a read error. Input material: PBMCs. This clonotype was sampled from a female donor in good health and CMV-seronegative.

The CDR3 loop reads CSSSFSRTGNTEAFF. The CDR3 DNA reads as TGTTCCAGCAGCTTTTCTAGGACAGGGAACACTGAAGCTTTCTTT. The V gene is TRBV7-9, the J gene TRBJ1-1, with 7 bases aligning to TRBD1. The CDR3 loop spans 15 amino acids. Germline-derived CDR1 and CDR2 are SEHNR and FQNEAQ (reference sequence).